This T cell receptor (beta chain) appears in the sequencing data of a study of T-cell reconstitution after alpha-beta-depleted transplantation in children. Study results and limitations: T-cell counts and diversity at one year post-transplant came mainly from newly produced T cells. The origin of high day-60 TCRbeta diversity in some patients lay in surviving recipient T cells and thymic progenitors. Several hundred expanded graft clones reportedly were the source of alpha-beta T cells about two months after transplant.

This clonotype was counted many times. What it binds is not known. The germline CDR1 and CDR2 sequences are KGHSH and LQKENI. The V end lost 5 bases, the J end lost 0 bases, and 5 bases lay between the germline ends. The CDR3 extends over 13 amino acids. The TCRbeta library was prepared with unique molecular identifiers. TCRdb fed the PCR reads into MiXCR, producing one record per CDR3 protein. The table lists some 300,000 distinct CDR3 sequences, over 9% of them singletons, with around 7.5% in the top ten. The V and J genes are TRBV18 and TRBJ1-5; the D is unclear. The sequence came from a boy younger than two with acute myeloid leukemia, due to receive a stem cell transplant. The material was PBMCs, obtained before TCRalphabeta/CD19-depleted stem cell transplant. The CDR3 sequence: CASSGRSNQPQHF. As DNA, the CDR3 is TGTGCCAGCTCAGGACGTAGCAATCAGCCCCAGCATTTT.